The sequence of this T cell receptor (beta chain) was determined in a study of shared clonotypes between healthy human individuals. Deep-level assay runs were performed. The protocol was immunoSEQ multiplex PCR, while the TCRdb copy is restricted to in-frame clones and leaves out a portion. The table has 1.6 million or so clones, approximately 98.5% seen once. Trimming left V 5 bases short and J 1 base short, with 8 bases between. The CDR3 covers 13 residues. Germline-derived CDR1 and CDR2 are MDHEN and SYDVKM. V and J are TRBV28 and TRBJ1-1; D not resolved. This sequence was found in a young man in good health. Sequenced material: naive CD4+ T cells sorted from blood. Sample subset: CD45RA+ positively selected. In DNA, the CDR3 is TGTGCCAGCAGTCTCAGTACGAACACTGAAGCTTTCTTT. This translates into CASSLSTNTEAFF.